The 29 T cell receptor beta chains given below trace back to one sample, sequenced in a study of shared clonotypes between healthy human individuals. It was CD45RO-negative cells, positively selected for CCR7, that made up naive CD8 cells, with terminally differentiated effector memory CD45RA+ cells excluded. Measured with immunoSEQ multiplex PCR; TCRdb has only the in-frame clones, and not every one. The data hold a few hundred thousand clones, with roughly 96% observed a single time. The material sequenced was naive CD8+ T cells sorted from blood. The receptors come from a woman aged 25 to 39 in good health.

The genes are TRBV19 and TRBJ1-1, with 10 bases lining up with TRBD1. Per the germline V gene, CDR1 is LNHDA and CDR2 is SQIVND (reference sequence). CDR3 length equals 18 residues. Germline trimming cut 4 bases from V and 3 bases from J; bases unmatched to any gene: 14. CDR3 sequence (DNA): TGTGCCAGTAGTACCCCCCGGGACAGGGGATGGTTGGACACTGAAGCTTTCTTT. Translation: CASSTPRDRGWLDTEAFF.

The chain joins TRBV19 to TRBJ2-3; 10 bases map to TRBD2. Germline CDR1 is LNHDA and CDR2 is SQIVND (reference sequence). The CDR3 totals 15 residues. After removal of 7 bases from V and 4 bases from J, the junction contained 8 bases not matched to a gene. The CDR3 sequence is CASKGLAGVPDTQYF. The CDR3, as DNA: TGTGCCAGTAAGGGGCTAGCGGGAGTACCAGATACGCAGTATTTT. Variable domain in full (rest from reference TRBV19 and TRBJ2-3): DGGITQSPKYLFRKEGQNVTLSCEQNLNHDAMYWYRQDPGQGLRLIYYSQIVNDFQKGDIAEGYSVSREKKESFPLTVTSAQKNPTAFYLCASKGLAGVPDTQYFGPGTRLTVL.

V is TRBV29-1 and J is TRBJ1-2; no firm D call. V shed 1 base and J shed 8 bases, with 20 bases lying between them. There are 15 residues in the CDR3. Germline V gene data show CDR1 as SQVTM and CDR2 as ANQGSEA. The CDR3 loop is CSVEGIPVGSQGYTF. The CDR3 DNA reads TGCAGCGTTGAAGGGATTCCGGTGGGAAGCCAGGGCTACACCTTC.

The chain employs TRBV13 and TRBJ2-7; D may be TRBD1 or TRBD2 (5 bases each). CDR3 size: 13 residues. V was pared by 7 bases and J by 4 bases, with 14 bases between. Germline-derived CDR1 and CDR2 are PRHDT and FYEKMQ (reference sequence). The DNA of the CDR3 is TGTGCCAGCAACGGCAGGGACGAGTACGAGCAGTACTTC. Protein: CASNGRDEYEQYF.

The chain couples TRBV7-9 to TRBJ2-7, with 10 nucleotides matching TRBD1. Per germline, CDR1 SEHNR and CDR2 FQNEAQ (reference sequence). The CDR3 extends over 16 amino acids. Losses at the gene ends were 4 bases for V and 1 base for J; bases not matched to a gene: 7. In DNA form, the CDR3 reads TGTGCCAGCAGCTCCGAGACAGGGGGCACGTCCTACGAGCAGTACTTC. It specifies CASSSETGGTSYEQYF.

This clone was observed a single time. The chain recombines TRBV2 with TRBJ2-4, with D possibly TRBD2 on 5 matching bases. Deletions cut 8 bases from V and 3 bases from J, with 17 bases between. CDR1 and CDR2 (germline): SNHLY, FYNNEI. This CDR3 has 15 amino acids. As DNA, the CDR3 is TGTGCCAGCCTGGGCTCGGCCGCGGGCAAAAACATTCAGTACTTC. Translated: CASLGSAAGKNIQYF. Full variable domain (missing parts from reference TRBV2 and TRBJ2-4): EPEVTQTPSHQVTQMGQEVILRCVPISNHLYFYWYRQILGQKVEFLVSFYNNEISEKSEIFDDQFSVERPDGSNFTLKIRSTKLEDSAMYFCASLGSAAGKNIQYFGAGTRLSVL.

The chain links TRBV19 to TRBJ1-1; possibly TRBD1 for D (5 bases). The V and J ends lost 3 bases and 1 base respectively, with 9 bases between them. CDR3 length equals 14 residues. From germline, CDR1 is LNHDA and CDR2 SQIVND (reference sequence). CDR3 sequence (DNA): TGTGCCAGTAGTATCGACAGTCCGAACACTGAAGCTTTCTTT. Protein: CASSIDSPNTEAFF.

CDR3 protein: CASSFAYEQYF. CDR3 DNA sequence: TGTGCCAGCAGCTTCGCCTACGAGCAGTACTTC. This chain connects TRBV5-5 to TRBJ2-7; D ambiguous. Trimming cost V 2 bases and J 2 bases, with 2 bases left between them. CDR1 and CDR2 from the germline V gene are SGHKS and YYEKEE (reference sequence). CDR3 length: 11 amino acids.

V gene TRBV11-3 combines with J gene TRBJ2-1; D unclear. Germline V gene lookup returns CDR1 SGHNT and CDR2 YENEEA. The CDR3 spans 16 residues. Trimming removed 4 bases from V and 2 bases from J, with 15 bases in between. The CDR3 is CASSYGRVGPYNEQFF. The CDR3 DNA reads as TGTGCCAGCAGCTACGGACGAGTCGGCCCCTACAATGAGCAGTTCTTC.

This sequence joins TRBV4-1 and TRBJ1-3; D is unclear. The CDR3 spans 13 residues. The V gene lost 4 bases and the J gene lost 2 bases, with 6 bases spanning the gap. Germline V lookup: CDR1 MGHRA, CDR2 YSYEKL. CDR3 DNA sequence: TGCGCCAGCAGCCCTTCCCCTGGAAACACCATATATTTT. Translation gives CASSPSPGNTIYF.

This sequence joins TRBV7-8 and TRBJ2-5; D might be TRBD1 (6 bases). Near its end, the DNA agrees better with TRBJ2-7, so the J call may be wrong. This CDR3 region has 15 residues. The germline V gene has CDR1 SGHVS and CDR2 FQNEAQ. The CDR3 DNA reads TGTGCCAGCAGCTTAAGTGAGCAGGGGCCCTACGAGCAGTACTTC. This translates into CASSLSEQGPYEQYF.

The chain has TRBV28 and TRBJ1-2; 8 bases fit TRBD1. There are 18 residues in the CDR3. Trimming took 7 bases from V and 7 from J; bases not matched to a gene: 23. Germline-derived CDR1 and CDR2 are MDHEN and SYDVKM. The CDR3 coding sequence is TGTGCCAGCACCCTCAACTCTAATCCCGGGACAGGTGGCGGTGGCTACACCTTC. This gives the protein CASTLNSNPGTGGGGYTF.

The rearrangement uses TRBV2 and TRBJ2-7; D is uncertain. The CDR3 is made up of 17 amino acids. V lost 1 base and J 3 bases, leaving 19 bases between the germline ends. Per the germline V gene, CDR1 is SNHLY and CDR2 is FYNNEI. The chain's CDR3 is CASSEVHGGPRGYEQYF. The CDR3 DNA reads TGTGCCAGCAGTGAAGTCCACGGCGGTCCCAGAGGCTACGAGCAGTACTTC.

As for this clone: The same CDR3 can be traced to other DNA sequences in this sample. The chain is built from TRBV4-1 and TRBJ2-7; 7 bases fit TRBD2. Unmatched junction bases numbered 5, after V lost 1 base and J lost 2 bases. Germline V gene sequence: CDR1 MGHRA, CDR2 YSYEKL. CDR3 size: 15 residues. This CDR3 reads CASSQGAGTTYEQYF. The CDR3 coding sequence is TGCGCCAGCAGCCAAGGGGCAGGGACTACCTACGAGCAGTACTTC.

V is TRBV7-9 and J is TRBJ2-1; TRBD1 or TRBD2 may be the D gene (5 bases each). CDR3 length: 13 residues. Germline CDR1 is SEHNR and CDR2 is FQNEAQ (reference sequence). V was cut by 4 bases and J by 6 bases, with 10 bases left in between. CDR3 DNA: TGTGCCAGCAGCTACTCAGGGAGCAATGAGCAGTTCTTC. Translated: CASSYSGSNEQFF. Supplemented by reference TRBV7-9 and TRBJ2-1, the full variable domain reads DTGVSQNPRHKITKRGQNVTFRCDPISEHNRLYWYRQTLGQGPEFLTYFQNEAQLEKSRLLSDRFSAERPKGSFSTLEIQRTEQGDSAMYLCASSYSGSNEQFFGPGTRLTVL.

V usage is TRBV15 and J usage is TRBJ2-4; 13 nucleotides agree with TRBD2. The CDR3 runs 19 residues. Germline values: CDR1 LNHNV, CDR2 YYDKDF (reference sequence). V gave up 4 bases and J gave up 0 bases; unmatched junction bases: 9. The CDR3, as DNA: TGTGCCACCAGCAAACTAGCGGGAGGGCCGGGGGGAGCCAAAAACATTCAGTACTTC. As protein: CATSKLAGGPGGAKNIQYF.

The CDR3 loop reads CASSLYGPYEQYF. The CDR3 bases are TGTGCCAGCAGTTTATACGGGCCCTACGAGCAGTACTTC. The chain couples TRBV27 to TRBJ2-7, with D unclear. The CDR3 loop spans 13 amino acids. Per the germline V gene, CDR1 is MNHEY and CDR2 is SMNVEV (reference sequence). Trimming took 1 base from V and 2 from J, leaving 6 bases between them.

The chain couples TRBV29-1 to TRBJ2-7; D not resolved. CDR1 is SQVTM, CDR2 ANQGSEA, per germline. The CDR3 covers 14 residues. V lost 3 bases and J lost 6, with 18 bases in between. Written as DNA, the CDR3 is TGCAGCGTTGAGGCCATGGTGCACGCCGGCGAGCAGTACTTC. It yields the protein CSVEAMVHAGEQYF.

This clone was detected only once. The J gene is TRBJ2-3, the V gene TRBV14; 7 nucleotides agree with TRBD2. The length of the CDR3 is 16 residues. The V and J ends lost 1 base and 4 bases, in that order; junction bases with no gene match: 8. Germline V CDR1 and CDR2: SGHDN, FVKESK. The CDR3 region is CASSQVVGGSADTQYF. The CDR3 bases are TGTGCCAGCAGCCAAGTCGTGGGGGGGAGCGCAGATACGCAGTATTTT. The complete variable domain, with remaining parts taken from reference TRBV14 and TRBJ2-3, reads EAGVTQFPSHSVIEKGQTVTLRCDPISGHDNLYWYRRVMGKEIKFLLHFVKESKQDESGMPNNRFLAERTGGTYSTLKVQPAELEDSGVYFCASSQVVGGSADTQYFGPGTRLTVL.

CDR3 sequence: CASSLGARRTDTQYF. The CDR3 DNA reads TGTGCCAGCAGTTTAGGAGCGAGACGCACAGATACGCAGTATTTT. The chain carries TRBV27 and TRBJ2-3; D not certain. Germline V gene data show CDR1 as MNHEY and CDR2 as SMNVEV (reference sequence). The CDR3 is made up of 15 amino acids. Trimming removed 2 bases at V and 1 base at J, with 10 bases between.

The table lists this clone with a count of one. V gene TRBV7-9 combines with J gene TRBJ2-1; 8 bases are shared with TRBD2. Germline V CDR1 and CDR2: SEHNR, FQNEAQ (reference sequence). The length of the CDR3 is 16 residues. V was pared by 1 base and J by 8 bases, with 10 bases of the junction left unmatched. CDR3 DNA sequence: TGTGCCAGCAGCTTAGGGGGAGCGGGAGCTAGCCATGAGCAGTTCTTC. Its translation: CASSLGGAGASHEQFF.

The chain links TRBV9 to TRBJ2-7; the match to TRBD2 covers 10 bases. CDR3 size: 14 residues. Germline V lookup: CDR1 SGDLS, CDR2 YYNGEE. The ends lost 5 bases at V and 4 bases at J; junction bases unmatched: 6. CDR3 sequence reads: CASRRAGGPYEQYF. The CDR3 bases are TGTGCCAGCAGACGAGCGGGAGGGCCTTACGAGCAGTACTTC.

V gene TRBV2 combines with J gene TRBJ2-7; D not resolved. From germline, CDR1 is SNHLY and CDR2 FYNNEI. The CDR3 is 13 residues long. Trimming took 1 base from V and 7 from J, leaving 11 bases between them. Written as DNA, the CDR3 is TGTGCCAGCAGTGAAGGTGTTCCGGTTGAGCAGTACTTC. It encodes CASSEGVPVEQYF.

This chain uses TRBV11-2 with TRBJ2-1; D unresolved. V gave up 2 bases and J gave up 1 base, with 9 bases separating them. The CDR3 contains 15 residues. Looked up from germline, CDR1 is SGHAT and CDR2 is FQNNGV. The CDR3 reads CASSLRAGSYNEQFF. CDR3 bases: TGTGCCAGCAGCTTAAGGGCTGGATCCTACAATGAGCAGTTCTTC.

This clone was detected once. The chain carries TRBV28 and TRBJ1-1; TRBD1 matches at 7 bases. The germline gives CDR1 MDHEN, CDR2 SYDVKM. The length of the CDR3 is 15 residues. Trimming took 5 bases from V and 2 from J; bases not matched to a gene: 8. CDR3 nucleotide sequence: TGTGCCAGCAGTCGGGGCCGGGACAGCAACACTGAAGCTTTCTTT. This gives the protein CASSRGRDSNTEAFF.

CDR3 DNA: TGTGCCAGCAGCCTCCCCGGACTAGTTCTCGAGCAGTACTTC. It encodes CASSLPGLVLEQYF. The chain recombines TRBV11-2 with TRBJ2-5; 7 bases map to TRBD2. TRBJ2-7 explains the end of the DNA better; the J call may be wrong. CDR1 and CDR2 (germline): SGHAT, FQNNGV. The CDR3 extends over 14 amino acids.

The chain is built from TRBV2 and TRBJ2-7; D ambiguous. The germline CDR1 and CDR2 sequences are SNHLY and FYNNEI. The V end lost 3 bases, the J end lost 3 bases, and 6 bases lay between the germline ends. This CDR3 region has 12 residues. In DNA, the CDR3 is TGTGCCAGCAGTGACGATGGCTACGAGCAGTACTTC. Translated: CASSDDGYEQYF.

V is TRBV10-2 and J is TRBJ2-5; 7 nucleotides agree with TRBD1. Germline-derived CDR1 and CDR2 are WSHSY and SAAADI. J gave up 4 bases and V 3 bases, and 8 bases lay outside the gene matches. The CDR3 covers 15 residues. The CDR3 protein is CASSDKRGLGETQYF. CDR3 coding DNA: TGCGCCAGCAGTGACAAGAGGGGGCTGGGAGAGACCCAGTACTTC.

The V gene is TRBV13, the J gene TRBJ2-5; no reliable D call. This CDR3 contains 13 residues. In germline, CDR1 is PRHDT, CDR2 FYEKMQ (reference sequence). V shed 1 base and J shed 5 bases, with 8 bases lying between them. The CDR3 reads CASSLDQDETQYF. In DNA form, the CDR3 reads TGTGCCAGCAGCTTAGACCAGGACGAGACCCAGTACTTC.